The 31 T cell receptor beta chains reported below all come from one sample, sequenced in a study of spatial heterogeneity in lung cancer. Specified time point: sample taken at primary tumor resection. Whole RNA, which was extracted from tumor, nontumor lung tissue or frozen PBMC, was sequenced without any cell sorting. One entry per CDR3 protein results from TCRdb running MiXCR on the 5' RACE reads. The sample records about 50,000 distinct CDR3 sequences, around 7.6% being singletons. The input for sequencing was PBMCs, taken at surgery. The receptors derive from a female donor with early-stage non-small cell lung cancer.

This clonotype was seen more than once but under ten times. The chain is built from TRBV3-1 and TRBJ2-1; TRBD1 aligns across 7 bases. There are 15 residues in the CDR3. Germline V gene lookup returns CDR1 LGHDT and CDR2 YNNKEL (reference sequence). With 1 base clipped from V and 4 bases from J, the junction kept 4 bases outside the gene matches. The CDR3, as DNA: TGTGCCAGCAGCCAAGGGGGACAGACTTACAATGAGCAGTTCTTC. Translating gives CASSQGGQTYNEQFF.

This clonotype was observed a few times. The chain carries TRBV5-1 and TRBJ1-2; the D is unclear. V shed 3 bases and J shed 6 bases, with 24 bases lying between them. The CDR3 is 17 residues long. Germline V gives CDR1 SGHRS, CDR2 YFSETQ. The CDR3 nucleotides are TGCGCCAGCAGCTCCCAGCCGAGGAGCCGGAGGGAGAATGGCTACACCTTC. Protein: CASSSQPRSRRENGYTF.

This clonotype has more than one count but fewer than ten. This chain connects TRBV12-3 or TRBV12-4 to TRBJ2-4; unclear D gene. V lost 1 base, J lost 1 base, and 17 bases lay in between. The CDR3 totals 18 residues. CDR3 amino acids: CASSLDGSKEGAKNIQYF. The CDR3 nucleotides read TGTGCCAGCAGTTTAGATGGGTCGAAAGAAGGGGCCAAAAACATTCAGTACTTC.

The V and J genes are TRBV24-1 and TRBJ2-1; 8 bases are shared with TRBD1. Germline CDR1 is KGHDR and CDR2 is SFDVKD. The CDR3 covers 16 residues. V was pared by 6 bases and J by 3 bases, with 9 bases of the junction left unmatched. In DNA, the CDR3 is TGTGCCACCAGTAAACCGGACAGGGTAGGCTACAATGAGCAGTTCTTC. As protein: CATSKPDRVGYNEQFF.

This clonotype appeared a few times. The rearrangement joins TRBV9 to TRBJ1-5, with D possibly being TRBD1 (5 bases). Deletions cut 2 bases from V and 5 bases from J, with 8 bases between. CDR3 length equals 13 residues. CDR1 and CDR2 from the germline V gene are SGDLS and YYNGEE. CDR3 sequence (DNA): TGTGCCAGCAGCGTCACAGGCCATCAGCCCCAGCATTTT. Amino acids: CASSVTGHQPQHF.

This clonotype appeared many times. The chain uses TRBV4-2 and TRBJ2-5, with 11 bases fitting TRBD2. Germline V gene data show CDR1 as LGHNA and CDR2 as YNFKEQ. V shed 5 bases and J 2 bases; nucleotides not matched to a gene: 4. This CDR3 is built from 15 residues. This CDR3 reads CASSLRLAGQETQYF. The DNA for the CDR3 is TGTGCCAGCAGCTTAAGACTAGCGGGGCAAGAGACCCAGTACTTC.

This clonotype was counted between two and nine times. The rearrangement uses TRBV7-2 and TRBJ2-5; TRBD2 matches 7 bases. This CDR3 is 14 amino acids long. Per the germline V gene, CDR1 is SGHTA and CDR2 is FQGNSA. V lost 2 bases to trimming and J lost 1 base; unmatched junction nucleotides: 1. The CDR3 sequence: CASSLTGGQETQYF. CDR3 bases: TGTGCCAGCAGCTTAACGGGGGGCCAAGAGACCCAGTACTTC.

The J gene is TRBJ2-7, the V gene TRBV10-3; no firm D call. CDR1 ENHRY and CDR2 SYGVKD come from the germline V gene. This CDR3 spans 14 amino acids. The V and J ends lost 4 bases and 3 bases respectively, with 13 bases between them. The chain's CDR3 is CAISGGVDNYEQYF. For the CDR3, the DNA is TGTGCCATCAGTGGGGGTGTGGATAACTACGAGCAGTACTTC.

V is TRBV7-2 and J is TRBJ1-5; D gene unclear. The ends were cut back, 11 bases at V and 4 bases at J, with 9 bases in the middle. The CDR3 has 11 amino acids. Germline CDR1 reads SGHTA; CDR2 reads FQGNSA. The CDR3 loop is CASGGNQPQHF. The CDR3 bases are TGTGCCTCCGGAGGGAATCAGCCCCAGCATTTT. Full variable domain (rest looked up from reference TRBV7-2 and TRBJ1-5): GAGVSQSPSNKVTEKGKDVELRCDPISGHTALYWYRQSLGQGLEFLIYFQGNSAPDKSGLPSDRFSAERTGGSVSTLTIQRTQQEDSAVYLCASGGNQPQHFGDGTRLSIL.

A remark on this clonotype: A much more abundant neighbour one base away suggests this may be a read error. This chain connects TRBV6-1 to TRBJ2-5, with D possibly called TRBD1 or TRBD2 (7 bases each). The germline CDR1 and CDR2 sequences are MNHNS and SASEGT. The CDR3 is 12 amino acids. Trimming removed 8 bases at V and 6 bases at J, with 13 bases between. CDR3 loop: CASGTAGKTQYF. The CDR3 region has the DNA TGTGCCAGCGGGACAGCGGGGAAGACCCAGTACTTC.

The CDR3 DNA sequence: TGTGCCATCAGGGACAGGGATCGTTCACCCCTCCACTTT. Translating gives CAIRDRDRSPLHF. This sequence joins TRBV10-3 and TRBJ1-6, with TRBD1 identical over 8 bases. This CDR3 has 13 amino acids. V lost 6 bases to trimming and J lost 9 bases; unmatched junction nucleotides: 4. The germline V gene has CDR1 ENHRY and CDR2 SYGVKD.

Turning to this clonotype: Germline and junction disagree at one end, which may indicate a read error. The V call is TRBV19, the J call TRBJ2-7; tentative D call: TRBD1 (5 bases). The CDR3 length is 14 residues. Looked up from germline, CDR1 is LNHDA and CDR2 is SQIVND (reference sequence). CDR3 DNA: TGTGCCAGTAGTATAGGACAGAGCTCCGACGAGCAGTACTTC. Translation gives CASSIGQSSDEQYF.

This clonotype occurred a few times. The CDR3 DNA reads TGTGCCAGCAGCCCTACCGGGACGGCCTGGGAGACCCAGTACTTC. Amino acid sequence: CASSPTGTAWETQYF. The chain employs TRBV21-1 and TRBJ2-5; the listed D gene, TRBD2, was not tested against the DNA. TRBV21-1 counts as a pseudogene. The CDR3 spans 15 residues.

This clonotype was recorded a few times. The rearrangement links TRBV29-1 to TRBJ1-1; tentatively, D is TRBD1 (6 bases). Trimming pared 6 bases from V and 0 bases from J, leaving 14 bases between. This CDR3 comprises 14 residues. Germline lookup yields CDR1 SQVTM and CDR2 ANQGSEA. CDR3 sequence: CSVRQRGMNTEAFF. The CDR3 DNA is TGCAGCGTAAGGCAGAGGGGGATGAACACTGAAGCTTTCTTT.

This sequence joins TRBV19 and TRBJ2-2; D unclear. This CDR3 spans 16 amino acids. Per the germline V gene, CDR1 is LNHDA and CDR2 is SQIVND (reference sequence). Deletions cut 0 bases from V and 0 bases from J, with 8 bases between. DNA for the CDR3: TGTGCCAGTAGTATAGATCTGGCAGCGAACACCGGGGAGCTGTTTTTT. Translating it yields CASSIDLAANTGELFF.

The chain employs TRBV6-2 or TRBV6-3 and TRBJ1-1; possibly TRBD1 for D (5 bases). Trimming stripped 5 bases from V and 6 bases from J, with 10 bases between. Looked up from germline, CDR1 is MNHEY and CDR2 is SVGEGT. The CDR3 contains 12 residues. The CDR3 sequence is CASSEGFAEAFF. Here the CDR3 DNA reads TGTGCCAGCAGTGAGGGGTTCGCTGAAGCTTTCTTT.

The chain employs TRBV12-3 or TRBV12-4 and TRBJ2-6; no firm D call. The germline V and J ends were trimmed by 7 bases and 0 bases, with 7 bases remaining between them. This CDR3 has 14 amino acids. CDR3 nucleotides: TGTGCCAGCACCAGAAGCTCTGGGGCCAACGTCCTGACTTTC. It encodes CASTRSSGANVLTF.

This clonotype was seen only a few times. The CDR3 DNA follows: TGTGCCAGCAGTCCCCGACAGGGTGGAGAGACCCAGTACTTC. Its protein product is CASSPRQGGETQYF. The chain joins TRBV6-5 to TRBJ2-5, with 7 bases matching TRBD1. The CDR3 length is 14 residues. J lost 4 bases, V lost 5 bases, and 7 bases had no gene match. Germline V gene lookup returns CDR1 MNHEY and CDR2 SVGAGI.

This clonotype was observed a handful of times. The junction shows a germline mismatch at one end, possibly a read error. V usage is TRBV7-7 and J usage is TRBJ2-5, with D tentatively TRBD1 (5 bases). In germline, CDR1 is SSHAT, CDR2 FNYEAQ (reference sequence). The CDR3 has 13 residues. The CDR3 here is CASSLTVQETQYF. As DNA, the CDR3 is TGTGCTAGCAGCTTGACAGTTCAAGAGACCCAGTACTTC.

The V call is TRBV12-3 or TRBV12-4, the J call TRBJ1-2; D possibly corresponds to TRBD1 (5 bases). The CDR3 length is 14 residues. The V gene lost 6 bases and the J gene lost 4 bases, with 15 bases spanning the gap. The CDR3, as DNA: TGTGCCAGCAGCAAAGACAGCGCCGTCTATGGCTACACCTTC. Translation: CASSKDSAVYGYTF.

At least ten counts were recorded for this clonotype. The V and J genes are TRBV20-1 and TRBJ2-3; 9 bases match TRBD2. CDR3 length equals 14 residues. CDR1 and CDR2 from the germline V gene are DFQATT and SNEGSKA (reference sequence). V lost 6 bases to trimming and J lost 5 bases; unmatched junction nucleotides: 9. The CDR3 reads CSARGGASLDTQYF. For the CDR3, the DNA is TGCAGTGCACGCGGGGGGGCCTCTTTAGATACGCAGTATTTT.

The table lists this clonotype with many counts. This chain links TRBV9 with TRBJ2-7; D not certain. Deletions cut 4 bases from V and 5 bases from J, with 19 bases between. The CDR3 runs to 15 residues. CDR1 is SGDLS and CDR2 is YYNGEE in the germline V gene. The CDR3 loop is CASSLRQDAADEQYF. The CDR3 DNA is TGTGCCAGCAGCCTCAGGCAGGACGCTGCCGACGAGCAGTACTTC.

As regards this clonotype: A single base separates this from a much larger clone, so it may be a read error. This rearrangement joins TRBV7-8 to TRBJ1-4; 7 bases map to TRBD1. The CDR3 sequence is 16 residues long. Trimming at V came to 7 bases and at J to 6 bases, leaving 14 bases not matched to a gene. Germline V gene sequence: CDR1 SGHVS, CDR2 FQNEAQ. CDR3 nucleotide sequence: TGTGCCAGCACCTTTCTGGGAGGGGGCACGGATGAAAAACTGTTTTTT. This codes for CASTFLGGGTDEKLFF.

The CDR3 nucleotides read TGTGCCAGCAGCCGGGCTTACCAAGAGACCCAGTACTTC. It encodes CASSRAYQETQYF. The chain joins TRBV7-2 to TRBJ2-5; D is ambiguous. CDR3 length: 13 residues. The V end lost 5 bases, the J end lost 0 bases, and 7 bases lay between the germline ends. Germline V CDR1 and CDR2: SGHTA, FQGNSA. Full variable domain (rest looked up from reference TRBV7-2 and TRBJ2-5): GAGVSQSPSNKVTEKGKDVELRCDPISGHTALYWYRQSLGQGLEFLIYFQGNSAPDKSGLPSDRFSAERTGGSVSTLTIQRTQQEDSAVYLCASSRAYQETQYFGPGTRLLVL.

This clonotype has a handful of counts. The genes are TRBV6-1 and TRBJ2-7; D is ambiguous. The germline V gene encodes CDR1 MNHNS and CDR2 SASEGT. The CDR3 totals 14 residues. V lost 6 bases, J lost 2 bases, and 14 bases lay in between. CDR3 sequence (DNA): TGTGCCAGCAGGGAAAGAGGAGAAACCTACGAGCAGTACTTC. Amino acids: CASRERGETYEQYF.

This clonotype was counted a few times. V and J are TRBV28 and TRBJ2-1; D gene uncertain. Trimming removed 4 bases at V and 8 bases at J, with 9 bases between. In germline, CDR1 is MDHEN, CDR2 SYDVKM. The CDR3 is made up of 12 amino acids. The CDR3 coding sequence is TGTGCCAGCAGTTCTAGGGTCCATGAGCAGTTCTTC. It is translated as CASSSRVHEQFF.

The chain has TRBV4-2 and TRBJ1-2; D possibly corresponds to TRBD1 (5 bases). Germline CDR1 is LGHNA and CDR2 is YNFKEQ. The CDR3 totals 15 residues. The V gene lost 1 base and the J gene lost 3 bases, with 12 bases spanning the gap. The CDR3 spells CASSQVGGLDYGYTF. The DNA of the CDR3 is TGTGCCAGCAGCCAAGTTGGGGGATTAGACTATGGCTACACCTTC.

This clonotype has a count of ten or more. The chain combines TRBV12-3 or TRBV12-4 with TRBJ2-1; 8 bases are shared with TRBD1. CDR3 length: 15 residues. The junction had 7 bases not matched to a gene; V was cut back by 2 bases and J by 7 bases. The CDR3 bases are TGTGCCAGCAGTTTATTCCAGGGGGCGCGGAATGAGCAGTTCTTC. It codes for CASSLFQGARNEQFF.

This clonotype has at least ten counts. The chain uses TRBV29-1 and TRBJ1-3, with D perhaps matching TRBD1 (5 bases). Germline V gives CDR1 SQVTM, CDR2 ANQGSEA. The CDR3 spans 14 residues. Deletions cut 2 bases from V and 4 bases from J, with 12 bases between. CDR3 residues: CSVESAGSGNTIYF. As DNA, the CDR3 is TGCAGCGTTGAATCCGCAGGGTCAGGAAACACCATATATTTT.

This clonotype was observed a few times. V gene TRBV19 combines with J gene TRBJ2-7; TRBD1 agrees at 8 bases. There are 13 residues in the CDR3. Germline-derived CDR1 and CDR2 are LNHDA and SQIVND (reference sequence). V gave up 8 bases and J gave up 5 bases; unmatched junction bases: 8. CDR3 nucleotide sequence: TGTGCCAGTGGACAGGGTCTTCTACACGAGCAGTACTTC. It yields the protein CASGQGLLHEQYF.

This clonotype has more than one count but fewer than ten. The CDR3 loop reads CSVEGKGGLNTEAFF. CDR3 nucleotides: TGCAGCGTTGAAGGAAAGGGCGGCCTGAACACTGAAGCTTTCTTT. The V and J genes are TRBV29-1 and TRBJ1-1; no firm D call. V lost 1 base and J 0 bases, leaving 12 bases between the germline ends. The CDR3 runs 15 residues. Germline-derived CDR1 and CDR2 are SQVTM and ANQGSEA.